This T cell receptor (beta chain) was identified during a study of control samples from healthy donors and cancer patients. Using immunoSEQ multiplex PCR, the repertoire was profiled, and TCRdb retains in-frame clones only, with some absent. The table has roughly 76,000 clones, roughly 93% seen once; the top ten hold roughly 1.2%. V shed 0 bases and J shed 5 bases, with 16 bases lying between them. In germline, CDR1 is SGHAT, CDR2 FQNNGV. The CDR3 runs to 16 residues. This TCR was sampled from a woman in her thirties or forties with lung cancer. Source material: PBMCs. The chain uses TRBV11-2 and TRBJ2-5; TRBD1 might be the D (6 bases). As DNA, the CDR3 is TGTGCCAGCAGCTTAGAGCTAGGGGGTAAGGCGGAGACCCAGTACTTC. This gives the protein CASSLELGGKAETQYF.